This TCR beta chain was found in a study of T cell repertoires in cytomegalovirus infection. At the level of the study: TCR beta signatures that were public indicated CMV infection and matching HLA type.

This clonotype has more than one count but fewer than ten. Its antigen is undetermined. TCRdb re-derived calls from the reads in MiXCR, one entry per CDR3 protein. The sample shows about 60,000 distinct CDR3 sequences, 33% of them seen only once. From germline, CDR1 is SGHKS and CDR2 YYEKEE (reference sequence). V was trimmed by 1 base and J by 2 bases, leaving 13 bases between them. The CDR3 spans 15 residues. The chain recombines TRBV5-5 with TRBJ2-7; D is undetermined. The specimen sequenced was PBMCs, sequenced either directly or after in vitro stimulation (not recorded which). The receptor was isolated from a human donor in good health (CMV status not recorded). Some clones in this sample may be carry-over from other donors' samples. CDR3 DNA sequence: TGTGCCAGCAGCTTGTTTATGTCGGATACCTACGAGCAGTACTTC. It is translated as CASSLFMSDTYEQYF.